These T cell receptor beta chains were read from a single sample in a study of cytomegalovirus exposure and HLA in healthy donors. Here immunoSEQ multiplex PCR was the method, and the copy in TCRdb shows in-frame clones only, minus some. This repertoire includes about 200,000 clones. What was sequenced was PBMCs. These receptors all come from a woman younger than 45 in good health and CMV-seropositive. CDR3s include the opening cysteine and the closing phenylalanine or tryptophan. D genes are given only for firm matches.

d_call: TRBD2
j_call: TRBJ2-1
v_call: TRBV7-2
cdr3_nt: TGTGCCAGCAGCTTAGTACCCAGCGGGAGCGCTAGCTCCTACAATGAGCAGTTCTTC
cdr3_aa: CASSLVPSGSASSYNEQFF

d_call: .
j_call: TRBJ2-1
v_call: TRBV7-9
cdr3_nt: TGTGCCAGCAGCCTTACGGGGAAATACAATGAGCAGTTCTTC
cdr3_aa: CASSLTGKYNEQFF

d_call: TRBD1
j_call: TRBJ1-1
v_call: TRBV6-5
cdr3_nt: TGTGCCAGCAGTAAACAGGGGCGGGACACTGAAGCTTTCTTT
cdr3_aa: CASSKQGRDTEAFF

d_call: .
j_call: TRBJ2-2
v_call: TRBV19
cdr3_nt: TGTGCCAGTACGCCAGGGGTCCAGGGAACACATGCCGGGGAGCTGTTTTTT
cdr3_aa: CASTPGVQGTHAGELFF

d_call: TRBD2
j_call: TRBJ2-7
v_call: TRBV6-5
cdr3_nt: TGTGCCAGCCGAACCCTTGCGGGGGGGCCGCACGAGCAGTACTTC
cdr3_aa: CASRTLAGGPHEQYF

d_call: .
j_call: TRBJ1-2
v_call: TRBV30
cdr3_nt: TGTGCCTGGAGTGGCCGGGGGGCCTATGGCTACACCTTC
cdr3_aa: CAWSGRGAYGYTF

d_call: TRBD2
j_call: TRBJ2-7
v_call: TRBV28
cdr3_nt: TGTGCCAGCAGTTTACCAAGCGGGAGGGCCTCCTACGAGCAGTACTTC
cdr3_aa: CASSLPSGRASYEQYF

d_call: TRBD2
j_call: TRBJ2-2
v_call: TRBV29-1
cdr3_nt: TGCAGCGTTGGGACTAGAGGCGCCGGGGAGCTGTTTTTT
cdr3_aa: CSVGTRGAGELFF

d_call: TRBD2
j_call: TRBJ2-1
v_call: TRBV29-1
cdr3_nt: TGCAGCGTTGATAGGGCGGGAGGGCCCAATGAGCAGTTCTTC
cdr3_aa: CSVDRAGGPNEQFF

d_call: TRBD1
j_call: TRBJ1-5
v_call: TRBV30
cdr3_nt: TGTGCCTGGGAGGGACAGGGGTTGAATCAGCCCCAGCATTTT
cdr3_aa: CAWEGQGLNQPQHF

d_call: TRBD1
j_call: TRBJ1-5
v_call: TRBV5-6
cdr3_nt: TGTGCCAGCAGCTTGTTCCTCGGACAGGGGGACGCTCAGCCCCAGCATTTT
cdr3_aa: CASSLFLGQGDAQPQHF

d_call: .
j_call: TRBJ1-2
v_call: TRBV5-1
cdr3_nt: TGCGCCAGCAGCCACGGACAGTTACTCACTAACTATGGCTACACCTTC
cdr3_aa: CASSHGQLLTNYGYTF

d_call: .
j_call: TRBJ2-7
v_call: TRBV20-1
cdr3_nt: TGCAGTGCTGCTACCCTCTACGAGCAGTACTTC
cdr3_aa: CSAATLYEQYF

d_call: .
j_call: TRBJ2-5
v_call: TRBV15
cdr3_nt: TGTGCCACCAGCAGTATAGTAGGGGGACAAGAGACCCAGTACTTC
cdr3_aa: CATSSIVGGQETQYF

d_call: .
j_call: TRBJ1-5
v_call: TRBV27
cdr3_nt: TGTGCCAGCAGTTTATCGACTGTTACCAATCAGCCCCAGCATTTT
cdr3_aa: CASSLSTVTNQPQHF

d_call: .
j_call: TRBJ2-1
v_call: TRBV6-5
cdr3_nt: TGTGCCAGCAGTACTTCCACAGGAGACAATGAGCAGTTCTTC
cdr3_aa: CASSTSTGDNEQFF

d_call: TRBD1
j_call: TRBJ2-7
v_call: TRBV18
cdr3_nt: TGTGCCAGCTCACCACCCGGCGGGACAGGGGTATACGAGCAGTACTTC
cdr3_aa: CASSPPGGTGVYEQYF

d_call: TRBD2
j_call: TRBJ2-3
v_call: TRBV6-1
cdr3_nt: TGTGCCAGCAGGAAAGACGGGGGGGCCATAGATACGCAGTATTTT
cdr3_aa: CASRKDGGAIDTQYF

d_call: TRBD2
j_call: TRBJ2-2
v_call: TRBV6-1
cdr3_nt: TGTGCCAGCAGAGAACGGCTAGCGGGGGGTAGTTGGACCGGGGAGCTGTTTTTT
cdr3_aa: CASRERLAGGSWTGELFF

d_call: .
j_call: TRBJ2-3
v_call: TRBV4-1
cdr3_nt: TGCGCCAGCAGCCAACTCGGCCTAGCAATGGATACGCAGTATTTT
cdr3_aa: CASSQLGLAMDTQYF

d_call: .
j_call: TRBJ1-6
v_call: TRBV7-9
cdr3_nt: TGTGCCAGCAGTCTTCAGGGGCCGGGTTCACCCCTCCACTTT
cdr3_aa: CASSLQGPGSPLHF

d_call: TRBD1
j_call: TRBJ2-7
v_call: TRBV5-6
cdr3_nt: TGTGCCAGCAGCCCCCGGGACAGAGAATTCTACGAGCAGTACTTC
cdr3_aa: CASSPRDREFYEQYF

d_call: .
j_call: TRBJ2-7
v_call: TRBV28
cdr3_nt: TGTGCCAGCAGTCCCCCCAGTTACGAGCAGTACTTC
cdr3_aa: CASSPPSYEQYF